This is a list of T cell receptor beta chains from one sample in a study of T cells in Graves' hyperthyroidism and ophthalmopathy. TCRdb reprocessed the multiplex PCR reads with MiXCR, giving one entry per CDR3 protein. The data show approximately 510,000 distinct CDR3 sequences, 46% seen once. The sequencing sample was made of peripheral blood or thyroid tissue (not recorded which). These receptor sequences come from an adult woman with Graves' disease, either hyperthyroidism or ophthalmopathy (not recorded which). Both conserved end residues are part of each CDR3. The order of the fields is CDR3 length, D gene, J gene, V gene, clone size, CDR3 protein, CDR3 DNA. D genes are given only for firm matches. Size is omitted from some rows. Given values are once, few, many or a class for expanded clones.

CDR3 length: 14
D gene: TRBD1
J gene: TRBJ1-6
V gene: TRBV29-1
clone size: once
CDR3 protein: CSVSPGTGGSPLHF
CDR3 DNA: TGCAGCGTCTCACCCGGGACAGGCGGTTCACCCCTCCACTTT

CDR3 length: 14
D gene: .
J gene: TRBJ2-5
V gene: TRBV7-2
clone size: .
CDR3 protein: CASSSDTASETQYF
CDR3 DNA: TGTGCCAGCAGCTCCGACACGGCAAGTGAGACCCAGTACTTC

CDR3 length: 13
D gene: TRBD1
J gene: TRBJ2-5
V gene: TRBV14
clone size: .
CDR3 protein: CASSIGQGGTQYF
CDR3 DNA: TGTGCCAGCAGCATCGGACAGGGCGGGACCCAGTACTTC

CDR3 length: 14
D gene: .
J gene: TRBJ1-1
V gene: TRBV15
clone size: once
CDR3 protein: CATSRCGRNTEAFF
CDR3 DNA: TGTGCCACCAGCAGATGCGGTAGGAACACTGAAGCTTTCTTT

CDR3 length: 14
D gene: .
J gene: TRBJ1-1
V gene: TRBV7-7
clone size: .
CDR3 protein: CASSPDRLHTEAFF
CDR3 DNA: TGTGCCAGCAGCCCCGACAGGTTACACACTGAAGCTTTCTTT

CDR3 length: 14
D gene: TRBD1
J gene: TRBJ1-2
V gene: TRBV2
clone size: few
CDR3 protein: CASRGDRVGDGYTF
CDR3 DNA: TGTGCCAGCAGAGGGGACAGGGTAGGAGACGGCTACACCTTC

CDR3 length: 14
D gene: .
J gene: TRBJ1-5
V gene: TRBV6-6
clone size: many
CDR3 protein: CASSKEGGNQPQHF
CDR3 DNA: TGTGCCAGCAGCAAAGAGGGGGGCAATCAGCCCCAGCATTTT

CDR3 length: 12
D gene: TRBD1
J gene: TRBJ1-6
V gene: TRBV7-2
clone size: .
CDR3 protein: CASSQGTGVLHF
CDR3 DNA: TGTGCCAGCAGCCAAGGGACAGGAGTTCTCCACTTT

CDR3 length: 15
D gene: TRBD2
J gene: TRBJ2-7
V gene: TRBV25-1
clone size: many
CDR3 protein: CASSEGASGSYEQYF
CDR3 DNA: TGTGCCAGCAGTGAAGGGGCTAGCGGGTCCTACGAGCAGTACTTC

CDR3 length: 13
D gene: .
J gene: TRBJ1-1
V gene: TRBV2
clone size: many
CDR3 protein: CASSEGTNTEAFF
CDR3 DNA: TGTGCCAGCAGTGAAGGGACTAACACTGAAGCTTTCTTT

CDR3 length: 13
D gene: .
J gene: TRBJ1-6
V gene: TRBV20-1
clone size: .
CDR3 protein: CSALGTADSPLHF
CDR3 DNA: TGCAGTGCCCTTGGGACGGCCGATTCACCCCTCCACTTT

CDR3 length: 14
D gene: .
J gene: TRBJ2-6
V gene: TRBV2
clone size: .
CDR3 protein: CASRSSGGANVLTF
CDR3 DNA: TGTGCCAGCAGATCTTCGGGGGGGGCCAACGTCCTGACTTTC

CDR3 length: 13
D gene: .
J gene: TRBJ1-5
V gene: TRBV12-3/TRBV12-4
clone size: many
CDR3 protein: CASSYGTNQPQHF
CDR3 DNA: TGTGCCAGCAGCTACGGAACCAATCAGCCCCAGCATTTT

CDR3 length: 13
D gene: TRBD1
J gene: TRBJ1-1
V gene: TRBV6-1
clone size: many
CDR3 protein: CASNPGGVTEAFF
CDR3 DNA: TGTGCCAGCAATCCAGGGGGAGTCACTGAAGCTTTCTTT

CDR3 length: 12
D gene: .
J gene: TRBJ1-5
V gene: TRBV29-1
clone size: few
CDR3 protein: CSVGGGHQPQHF
CDR3 DNA: TGCAGCGTTGGGGGGGGACATCAGCCCCAGCATTTT

CDR3 length: 14
D gene: TRBD1
J gene: TRBJ1-1
V gene: TRBV15
clone size: many
CDR3 protein: CATRPGTGNTEAFF
CDR3 DNA: TGTGCCACCAGGCCCGGGACAGGGAACACTGAAGCTTTCTTT

CDR3 length: 13
D gene: .
J gene: TRBJ1-2
V gene: TRBV3-1
clone size: many
CDR3 protein: CASSASAPYGYTF
CDR3 DNA: TGTGCCAGCAGCGCTAGTGCCCCCTATGGCTACACCTTC

CDR3 length: 17
D gene: TRBD1
J gene: TRBJ2-5
V gene: TRBV7-6
clone size: few
CDR3 protein: CASEPTGADLEDETQYF
CDR3 DNA: TGTGCCAGCGAACCAACAGGGGCGGATTTGGAAGATGAGACCCAGTACTTC

CDR3 length: 14
D gene: .
J gene: TRBJ2-7
V gene: TRBV11-3
clone size: .
CDR3 protein: CASSIRTPDYEQYF
CDR3 DNA: TGTGCCAGCAGCATAAGGACGCCCGACTACGAGCAGTACTTC

CDR3 length: 15
D gene: TRBD1
J gene: TRBJ2-5
V gene: TRBV7-2
clone size: many
CDR3 protein: CASSLGDRVQETQYF
CDR3 DNA: TGTGCCAGCAGCTTAGGGGACAGGGTTCAAGAGACCCAGTACTTC

CDR3 length: 14
D gene: .
J gene: TRBJ1-6
V gene: TRBV11-2
clone size: .
CDR3 protein: CASRTTGTNSPLHF
CDR3 DNA: TGTGCCAGCAGGACAACAGGGACCAATTCACCCCTCCACTTT

CDR3 length: 16
D gene: .
J gene: TRBJ1-5
V gene: TRBV6-5
clone size: many
CDR3 protein: CASSTSFDGSNQPQHF
CDR3 DNA: TGTGCCAGCAGTACTTCTTTCGACGGTAGCAATCAGCCCCAGCATTTT

CDR3 length: 12
D gene: .
J gene: TRBJ1-5
V gene: TRBV29-1
clone size: .
CDR3 protein: CSVAGGDQPQHF
CDR3 DNA: TGCAGCGTGGCGGGGGGGGATCAGCCCCAGCATTTT

CDR3 length: 11
D gene: .
J gene: TRBJ2-2
V gene: TRBV6-1
clone size: .
CDR3 protein: CASRETGELFF
CDR3 DNA: TGTGCCAGCAGGGAAACAGGGGAGCTGTTTTTT

CDR3 length: 14
D gene: .
J gene: TRBJ1-1
V gene: TRBV11-2
clone size: many
CDR3 protein: CASSLGHQNTEAFF
CDR3 DNA: TGTGCCAGCAGCTTAGGGCACCAGAACACTGAAGCTTTCTTT

CDR3 length: 14
D gene: .
J gene: TRBJ1-4
V gene: TRBV2
clone size: .
CDR3 protein: CASSWSLDNEKLFF
CDR3 DNA: TGTGCCAGCTCCTGGAGTCTGGATAATGAAAAACTGTTTTTT

CDR3 length: 12
D gene: .
J gene: TRBJ1-2
V gene: TRBV30
clone size: .
CDR3 protein: CAWRPGDYGYTF
CDR3 DNA: TGTGCCTGGAGACCAGGGGACTATGGCTACACCTTC

CDR3 length: 11
D gene: .
J gene: TRBJ1-3
V gene: TRBV6-6
clone size: .
CDR3 protein: CASSQAGGIYF
CDR3 DNA: TGTGCCAGCAGTCAAGCCGGTGGCATATATTTT

CDR3 length: 12
D gene: .
J gene: TRBJ1-2
V gene: TRBV2
clone size: .
CDR3 protein: CASRAGAGGYTF
CDR3 DNA: TGTGCCAGCAGAGCGGGTGCGGGGGGCTACACCTTC

CDR3 length: 13
D gene: .
J gene: TRBJ2-5
V gene: TRBV2
clone size: .
CDR3 protein: CASRDPNQETQYF
CDR3 DNA: TGTGCCAGCCGGGACCCAAACCAAGAGACCCAGTACTTC

CDR3 length: 12
D gene: .
J gene: TRBJ1-6
V gene: TRBV2
clone size: many
CDR3 protein: CASREGNSPLHF
CDR3 DNA: TGTGCCAGCAGGGAGGGGAATTCACCCCTCCACTTT

CDR3 length: 14
D gene: TRBD2
J gene: TRBJ2-2
V gene: TRBV20-1
clone size: few
CDR3 protein: CSARGTGGSGELFF
CDR3 DNA: TGCAGTGCTAGAGGCACGGGGGGTAGCGGAGAGCTGTTTTTT

CDR3 length: 13
D gene: .
J gene: TRBJ1-2
V gene: TRBV28
clone size: many
CDR3 protein: CASSLTGDYGYTF
CDR3 DNA: TGTGCCAGCAGTTTAACCGGGGACTATGGCTACACCTTC